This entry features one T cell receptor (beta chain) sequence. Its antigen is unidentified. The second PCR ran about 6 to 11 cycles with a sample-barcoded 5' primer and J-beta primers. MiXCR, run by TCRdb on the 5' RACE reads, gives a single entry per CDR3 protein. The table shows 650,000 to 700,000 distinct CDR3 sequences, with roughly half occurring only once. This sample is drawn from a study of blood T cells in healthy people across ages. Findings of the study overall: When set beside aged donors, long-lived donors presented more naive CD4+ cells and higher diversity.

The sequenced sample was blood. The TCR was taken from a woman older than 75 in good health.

The DNA of the CDR3 is TGTGCCAGCAGCCCTATACTAGCGGGAGCAAGTGAGCAGTTCTTC. Its translation: CASSPILAGASEQFF. The chain links TRBV4-2 to TRBJ2-1; 11 bases map to TRBD2. Trimming removed 4 bases from V and 9 bases from J; junction bases left unmatched: 8. Germline lookup yields CDR1 LGHNA and CDR2 YNFKEQ. The CDR3 runs to 15 residues.